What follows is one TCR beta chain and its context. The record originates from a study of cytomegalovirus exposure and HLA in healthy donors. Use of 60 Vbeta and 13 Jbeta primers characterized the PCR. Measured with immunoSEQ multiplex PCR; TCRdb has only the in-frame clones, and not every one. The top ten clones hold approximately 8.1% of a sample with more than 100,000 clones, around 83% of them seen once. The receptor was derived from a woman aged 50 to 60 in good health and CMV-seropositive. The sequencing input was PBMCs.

CDR3 amino acids: CASSQDDMAPTEQFF. CDR3 bases: TGCGCCAGCAGCCAAGATGACATGGCTCCGACTGAGCAGTTCTTC. The genes are TRBV4-1 and TRBJ2-1; D gene unclear. Germline V CDR1 and CDR2: MGHRA, YSYEKL. This CDR3 is 15 amino acids long. With 0 bases removed from V and 9 bases from J, the gap between germline ends came to 15 bases.